This TCR beta chain stems from a study of blood T cell repertoires in COVID-19. At the level of the study: Whether acute or convalescent, the COVID-19 samples came from the United States, Italy and Spain. PBMCs, B-cell-depleted T cells, or T cells provided the cDNA or gDNA that made up the material.

Unmatched junction bases numbered 3, after V lost 4 bases and J lost 0 bases. This CDR3 is 15 amino acids long. Germline V lookup: CDR1 SGHRS, CDR2 YFSETQ. Method: immunoSEQ multiplex PCR; TCRdb's copy keeps in-frame clones and lacks some. Here the sample spans 50,000 or so clones, about 82% being singletons. Sample: peripheral blood. The receptor was derived from a woman of 80 years or more with acute or convalescent COVID-19. The chain links TRBV5-1 to TRBJ2-3; TRBD2 aligns across 9 bases. The CDR3 sequence is CASSVSGGSTDTQYF. The CDR3 DNA reads TGCGCCAGCAGCGTTAGCGGGGGCAGCACAGATACGCAGTATTTT.